What follows is one T cell receptor beta chain and its context. V was clipped by 5 bases and J by 5 bases, with 16 bases between them. Per germline, CDR1 MDHEN and CDR2 SYDVKM. CDR3 size: 15 residues. This specimen comes from a study of blood T cell repertoires in COVID-19. Study context: Acute and convalescent COVID-19 samples came from the United States, Italy and Spain. The analysed material was cDNA or gDNA that came from T cells, B-cell-depleted T cells, or PBMCs.

The method was immunoSEQ multiplex PCR; TCRdb's version includes in-frame clones alone and lacks a portion of them. The sample comprises around 250,000 clones, roughly 84% of which are singletons, and roughly 1.4% rests with the top ten. The chain uses TRBV28 and TRBJ1-5, with D possibly TRBD1 on 6 matching bases. The sequence was collected from a middle-aged woman who had recovered from COVID-19. Sequenced material: peripheral blood. CDR3 loop: CASSLGGNRDQPQHF. For the CDR3, the DNA is TGTGCCAGCAGTCTAGGGGGTAATCGAGATCAGCCCCAGCATTTT.